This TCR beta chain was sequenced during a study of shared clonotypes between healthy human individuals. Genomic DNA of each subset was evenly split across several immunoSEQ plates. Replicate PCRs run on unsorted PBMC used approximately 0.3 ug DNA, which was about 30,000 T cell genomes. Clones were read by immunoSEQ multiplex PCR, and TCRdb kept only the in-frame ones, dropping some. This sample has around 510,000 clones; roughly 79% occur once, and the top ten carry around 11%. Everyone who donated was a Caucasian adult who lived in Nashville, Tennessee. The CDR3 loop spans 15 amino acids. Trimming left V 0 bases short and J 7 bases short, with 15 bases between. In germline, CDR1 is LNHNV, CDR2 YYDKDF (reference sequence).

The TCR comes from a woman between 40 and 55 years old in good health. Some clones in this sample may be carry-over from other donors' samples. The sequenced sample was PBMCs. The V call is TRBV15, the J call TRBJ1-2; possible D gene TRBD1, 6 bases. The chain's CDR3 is CATSRDRQAGGGYTF. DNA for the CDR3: TGTGCCACCAGCAGAGATAGACAGGCCGGGGGTGGCTACACCTTC.